This T cell receptor beta chain was found in a study of cytomegalovirus exposure and HLA in healthy donors. PCR amplification relied on 60 Vbeta primers (plus 13 Jbeta primers). Repertoires were generated with immunoSEQ multiplex PCR, while TCRdb's copy carries only in-frame clones and drops some. Altogether some 170,000 clones are present, about 79% being singletons, with the ten largest covering about 6.4%. This CDR3 region has 16 residues. CDR1 is SEHNR and CDR2 is FQNEAQ in the germline V gene (reference sequence). V was pared by 2 bases and J by 0 bases, with 5 bases of the junction left unmatched. Points from the study as a whole: By HLA locus, TCR association rates varied in a later analysis, with DRB1 showing the most and HLA-C the fewest.

As concerns this clone: Its antigen is unknown.

The clonotype was recovered from a man aged 35 to 55 in good health and CMV-seropositive. The material sequenced was PBMCs. This chain links TRBV7-9 with TRBJ2-7; TRBD2 matches at 9 bases. The CDR3 protein is CASSLRRGGSSYEQYF. The CDR3, as DNA: TGTGCCAGCAGCTTAAGGCGGGGGGGGAGCTCCTACGAGCAGTACTTC.